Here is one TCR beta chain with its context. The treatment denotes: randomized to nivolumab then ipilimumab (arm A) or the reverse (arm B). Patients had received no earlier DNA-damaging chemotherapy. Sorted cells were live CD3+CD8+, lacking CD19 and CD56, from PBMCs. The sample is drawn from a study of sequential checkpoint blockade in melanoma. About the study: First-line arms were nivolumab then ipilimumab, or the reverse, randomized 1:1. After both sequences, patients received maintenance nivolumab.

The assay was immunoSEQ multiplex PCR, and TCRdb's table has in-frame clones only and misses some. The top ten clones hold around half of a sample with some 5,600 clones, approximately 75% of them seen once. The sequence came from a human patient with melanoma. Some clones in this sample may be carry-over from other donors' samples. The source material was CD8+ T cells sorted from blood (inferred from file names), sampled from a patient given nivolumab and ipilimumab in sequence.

CDR3 loop: CASSLDAGGRYEQYF. The CDR3 region has the DNA TGTGCCAGCAGCTTAGATGCGGGGGGGAGGTACGAGCAGTACTTC. The chain links TRBV7-8 to TRBJ2-7; 9 nucleotides match TRBD2. This CDR3 spans 15 amino acids. J lost 4 bases, V lost 1 base, and 5 bases had no gene match. Looked up from germline, CDR1 is SGHVS and CDR2 is FQNEAQ. Using reference TRBV7-8 and TRBJ2-7 for the parts outside the CDR3, the full variable domain is GAGVSQSPRYKVAKRGQDVALRCDPISGHVSLFWYQQALGQGPEFLTYFQNEAQLDKSGLPSDRFFAERPEGSVSTLKIQRTQQEDSAVYLCASSLDAGGRYEQYFGPGTRLTVT.